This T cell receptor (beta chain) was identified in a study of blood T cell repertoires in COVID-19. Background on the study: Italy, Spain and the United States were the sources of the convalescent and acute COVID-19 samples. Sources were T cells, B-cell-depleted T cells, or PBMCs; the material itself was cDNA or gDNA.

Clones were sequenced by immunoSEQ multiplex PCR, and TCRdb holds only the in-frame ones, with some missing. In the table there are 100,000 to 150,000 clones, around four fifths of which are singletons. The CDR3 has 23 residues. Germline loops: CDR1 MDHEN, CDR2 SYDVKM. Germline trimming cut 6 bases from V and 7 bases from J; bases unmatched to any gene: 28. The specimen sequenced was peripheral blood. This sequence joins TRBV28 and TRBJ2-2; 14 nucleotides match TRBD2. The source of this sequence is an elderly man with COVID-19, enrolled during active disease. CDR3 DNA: TGTGCCAGCAGCCTTATTTGGCTTTTTGGACAGGGGACTAGCGGGAGCTCTGGCGGGGAGCTGTTTTTT. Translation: CASSLIWLFGQGTSGSSGGELFF.